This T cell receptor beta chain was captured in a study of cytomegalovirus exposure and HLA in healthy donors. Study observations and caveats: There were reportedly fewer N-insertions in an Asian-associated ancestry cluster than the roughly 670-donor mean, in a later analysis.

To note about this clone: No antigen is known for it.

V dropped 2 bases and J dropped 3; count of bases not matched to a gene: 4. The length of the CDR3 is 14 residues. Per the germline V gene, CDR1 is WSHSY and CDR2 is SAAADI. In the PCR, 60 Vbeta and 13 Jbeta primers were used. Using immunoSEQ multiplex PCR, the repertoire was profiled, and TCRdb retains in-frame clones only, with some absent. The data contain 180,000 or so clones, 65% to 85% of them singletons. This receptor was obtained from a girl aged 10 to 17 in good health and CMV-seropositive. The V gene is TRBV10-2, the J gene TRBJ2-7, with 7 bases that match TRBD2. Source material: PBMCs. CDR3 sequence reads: CASSEGGRGYEQYF. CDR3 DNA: TGCGCCAGCAGTGAGGGGGGGAGGGGCTACGAGCAGTACTTC.